The 21 T cell receptor beta chains below come from one sample, sequenced in a study of radiotherapy plus CTLA-4 blockade in lung cancer. Some clones are missing from TCRdb's copy, which holds only in-frame ones; the method was immunoSEQ multiplex PCR. The repertoire holds about 48,000 clones, 80% to 85% seen once, with about 3.3% in the top ten. The sample in question was peripheral blood, obtained from a patient treated with radiotherapy plus ipilimumab. These TCRs come from a human donor with non-small cell lung cancer who had stable disease on radiotherapy plus ipilimumab.

This clone was picked up a small number of times. The chain joins TRBV25-1 to TRBJ1-1; D possibly corresponds to TRBD1 (6 bases). This CDR3 is 14 amino acids long. The germline gives CDR1 MGHDK, CDR2 SYGVNS. Trimming removed 5 bases at V and 5 bases at J, with 15 bases between. In nucleotides, the CDR3 is TGTGCCAGCAGTCCCCAGGGGCGCGGTACTGAAGCTTTCTTT. It encodes CASSPQGRGTEAFF.

This chain connects TRBV15 to TRBJ1-4, with 9 positions matching TRBD1. V shed 0 bases, J shed 8 bases, and the junction held 4 bases outside the gene matches. CDR1 and CDR2 from the germline V gene are LNHNV and YYDKDF (reference sequence). The CDR3 has 15 residues. The CDR3 loop reads CATSREGQGGEKLFF. The CDR3 nucleotides read TGTGCCACCAGCAGAGAGGGACAGGGAGGAGAAAAACTGTTTTTT.

This chain links TRBV6-1 with TRBJ2-4; 8 nucleotides align to TRBD2. This CDR3 is built from 14 residues. V dropped 5 bases and J dropped 6; count of bases not matched to a gene: 6. Germline loops: CDR1 MNHNS, CDR2 SASEGT. CDR3 coding DNA: TGTGCCAGCAGTACGGGACTAGAGGGAAACATTCAGTACTTC. Translating it yields CASSTGLEGNIQYF.

The chain combines TRBV4-1 with TRBJ1-2; 7 bases line up with TRBD1. The V gene's germline CDR1 is MGHRA and CDR2 YSYEKL. This CDR3 is 16 amino acids long. V lost 2 bases and J lost 4; bases outside the gene matches: 10. The CDR3 spells CASSQPNRGGSYGYTF. For the CDR3, the DNA is TGCGCCAGCAGCCAACCGAACAGGGGAGGAAGCTATGGCTACACCTTC.

This clone was observed once. The chain has TRBV7-9 and TRBJ2-4; no firm D call. Per germline, CDR1 SEHNR and CDR2 FQNEAQ (reference sequence). The CDR3 has 13 amino acids. Trimming removed 7 bases at V and 6 bases at J, with 13 bases between. The CDR3 sequence: CASICCYLNIQYF. In DNA, the CDR3 is TGTGCCAGCATTTGCTGCTACCTAAACATTCAGTACTTC.

This chain links TRBV5-1 with TRBJ1-3; D uncertain. The V gene lost 7 bases and the J gene lost 0 bases, with 17 bases spanning the gap. Germline CDR1 SGHRS, CDR2 YFSETQ. The CDR3 contains 16 residues. The CDR3 loop is CASQSNTGSSGNTIYF. DNA of the CDR3: TGCGCCAGCCAGTCCAACACGGGGAGCTCTGGAAACACCATATATTTT.

Note on this clone: The same CDR3 arises from other DNA sequences in this sample as well. The chain employs TRBV27 and TRBJ1-1, with no clear D. Trimming removed 2 bases at V and 1 base at J, with 5 bases between. The germline CDR1 and CDR2 sequences are MNHEY and SMNVEV (reference sequence). The CDR3 has 13 residues. CDR3 sequence: CASSLSANTEAFF. The CDR3 DNA follows: TGTGCCAGCAGTTTAAGCGCGAACACTGAAGCTTTCTTT.

The chain uses TRBV9 and TRBJ2-1, with TRBD2 matching over 13 bases. V lost 0 bases, J lost 8 bases, and 5 bases stayed unmatched. Germline V lookup: CDR1 SGDLS, CDR2 YYNGEE. This CDR3 has 16 residues. CDR3 sequence: CASSVGTSGSFHEQFF. The DNA for the CDR3 is TGTGCCAGCAGCGTAGGGACTAGCGGGAGTTTTCATGAGCAGTTCTTC.

The rearrangement uses TRBV19 and TRBJ1-5; D might be TRBD1 (5 bases). CDR3 length: 13 residues. In germline, CDR1 is LNHDA, CDR2 SQIVND (reference sequence). V gave up 2 bases and J gave up 6 bases, with 8 bases separating them. CDR3: CASSIQGAQPQHF. The CDR3 DNA reads TGTGCCAGTAGTATACAGGGCGCTCAGCCCCAGCATTTT.

This clone was detected once. The gene calls are TRBV7-9 and TRBJ2-5; 9 nucleotides agree with TRBD1. The V segment lost 5 bases and the J segment 5 bases; nucleotides outside the gene matches: 12. The CDR3 runs to 16 residues. Per germline, CDR1 SEHNR and CDR2 FQNEAQ (reference sequence). The CDR3 protein is CASSTRDRDSRETQYF. DNA for the CDR3: TGTGCCAGCAGCACACGGGACAGGGACTCCCGGGAGACCCAGTACTTC.

This clone was picked up one time. The chain joins TRBV27 to TRBJ2-7; weak D call: TRBD1 (5 bases). Germline values: CDR1 MNHEY, CDR2 SMNVEV (reference sequence). The length of the CDR3 is 14 residues. Deletions cut 5 bases from V and 8 bases from J, with 19 bases between. The chain's CDR3 is CASSDRNDRRKQYF. The CDR3 nucleotides read TGTGCCAGCAGTGACCGAAACGACAGAAGAAAGCAGTACTTC.

This clone was seen a single time. The genes are TRBV6-1 and TRBJ2-7, with a possible D match to TRBD2 (6 bases). The CDR3 sequence is 15 residues long. Looked up from germline, CDR1 is MNHNS and CDR2 is SASEGT. V was cut by 0 bases and J by 0 bases, with 9 bases left in between. This chain's CDR3 is CASSEALGSSYEQYF. In DNA form, the CDR3 reads TGTGCCAGCAGTGAAGCGCTCGGGAGCTCCTACGAGCAGTACTTC.

This chain uses TRBV7-8 with TRBJ2-7, with D perhaps matching TRBD2 (6 bases). Germline-derived CDR1 and CDR2 are SGHVS and FQNEAQ. This CDR3 is 13 amino acids long. Trimming took 0 bases from V and 6 from J, leaving 9 bases between them. The CDR3 protein is CASSLAGLTEQYF. The CDR3, as DNA: TGTGCCAGCAGCTTAGCAGGACTAACCGAGCAGTACTTC.

This clone was detected a few times. The same CDR3 is also encoded by other DNA sequences in this sample. This chain uses TRBV5-1 with TRBJ2-7; 11 nucleotides align to TRBD2. The V segment lost 2 bases and the J segment 5 bases; nucleotides outside the gene matches: 3. Germline V CDR1 and CDR2: SGHRS, YFSETQ. The length of the CDR3 is 14 residues. CDR3 in amino acids: CASSLDSGRDEQYF. Here the CDR3 DNA reads TGCGCCAGCAGCTTAGATAGCGGGAGGGACGAGCAGTACTTC.

The chain recombines TRBV2 with TRBJ2-5, with 7 bases fitting TRBD1. V dropped 5 bases and J dropped 3; count of bases not matched to a gene: 9. Germline V lookup: CDR1 SNHLY, CDR2 FYNNEI. This CDR3 comprises 15 residues. CDR3: CASSKTGTEKETQYF. The CDR3 DNA reads TGTGCCAGCAGTAAAACCGGGACAGAGAAAGAGACCCAGTACTTC.

This clone showed up just a few times. The rearrangement joins TRBV28 to TRBJ1-4; D is possibly TRBD1 (5 bases). Per the germline V gene, CDR1 is MDHEN and CDR2 is SYDVKM. The V and J ends lost 8 bases and 8 bases respectively, with 18 bases between them. This CDR3 is built from 14 residues. In nucleotides, the CDR3 is TGTGCCAGCTGCTCAGGGTACTATCGCGAAAAACTGTTTTTT. It specifies CASCSGYYREKLFF.

The rearrangement joins TRBV4-3 to TRBJ2-1, with D maybe TRBD1 (5 bases). Trimming stripped 4 bases from V and 4 bases from J, with 17 bases between. The CDR3 is made up of 16 amino acids. CDR1 is LGHNA, CDR2 YSLEER, per germline. This CDR3 is CASSRQLGLLYNEQFF. CDR3 sequence (DNA): TGCGCCAGCAGCCGACAGTTAGGCCTTCTGTACAATGAGCAGTTCTTC.

The rearrangement joins TRBV5-6 to TRBJ2-5; 7 bases line up with TRBD2. The germline gives CDR1 SGHDT, CDR2 YYEEEE. The CDR3 has 15 amino acids. After removal of 2 bases from V and 7 bases from J, the junction contained 11 bases not matched to a gene. This CDR3 is CASSFGPRTGGTQYF. The CDR3 coding sequence is TGTGCCAGCAGCTTCGGGCCCCGCACGGGAGGGACCCAGTACTTC.

This rearrangement joins TRBV2 to TRBJ2-5; TRBD1 is a possible D gene (6 bases). The ends were cut back, 4 bases at V and 3 bases at J, with 12 bases in the middle. The CDR3 loop spans 14 amino acids. Germline V gene data show CDR1 as SNHLY and CDR2 as FYNNEI. DNA of the CDR3: TGTGCCAGCAGTGTCCTGAGGGGGAAAGAGACCCAGTACTTC. This codes for CASSVLRGKETQYF.

The chain combines TRBV21-1 with TRBJ1-1; the table's D call, TRBD1, was not checked against the DNA. TRBV21-1 corresponds to a pseudogene. The CDR3 has 15 residues. The DNA for the CDR3 is TGTGCCAGCAGCAAACGGGCAGGGGGGCGATCTGAAGCTTTCTTT. Translated, it gives CASSKRAGGRSEAFF.

This chain connects TRBV10-3 to TRBJ2-3; perhaps TRBD2 as D (5 bases). V lost 8 bases and J lost 0, with 12 bases in between. This CDR3 region has 14 residues. Looked up from germline, CDR1 is ENHRY and CDR2 is SYGVKD. The CDR3 region has the DNA TGTGCCATCGGGTCCCAGCGGAGCACAGATACGCAGTATTTT. Amino acid sequence: CAIGSQRSTDTQYF.